Reported below is one T cell receptor (beta chain). Its antigen is still unknown. The PCR was carried out with 60 Vbeta primers and 13 Jbeta primers. Here immunoSEQ multiplex PCR was the method, and the copy in TCRdb shows in-frame clones only, minus some. The table shows approximately 210,000 clones, with over 75% occurring only once. CDR1 LGHNA and CDR2 YSLEER come from the germline V gene. This CDR3 comprises 14 residues. This entry comes from a study of cytomegalovirus exposure and HLA in healthy donors. Points from the study as a whole: Through in vitro validation, a few CMV-associated chains were shown to be specific for CMV antigens. Segments of the TCR beta V type were, in most cases, productive about 90% or about 30% of the time in an earlier analysis. V- and J-gene trimming of TCR beta was linked (in a later analysis) to a missense DCLRE1C variant. An analysis was carried out later, and it reportedly showed fewer N-insertions in an Asian-associated ancestry cluster than the approximately 670-donor mean.

The chain couples TRBV4-3 to TRBJ2-5, with TRBD1 identical over 7 bases. With the DNA end fitting TRBJ2-7 better, the J assignment may be wrong. This TCR came from a male donor in good health and CMV-seronegative. The sequenced material came from PBMCs. The CDR3 region is CASSQGAGGYEQYF. The DNA of the CDR3 is TGCGCCAGCAGCCAAGGGGCAGGGGGCTACGAGCAGTACTTC.